The entry below gives a single T cell receptor (beta chain) sequence along with its context. What it recognizes is unknown. Trimming left V 3 bases short and J 1 base short, with 12 bases between. CDR1 is GTSNPN and CDR2 is SVGIG in the germline V gene (reference sequence). The CDR3 has 14 residues. TCRdb keeps only in-frame clones here, not all; method: immunoSEQ multiplex PCR. The sample contains more than 50,000 clones, around four fifths of which appear only once. The record originates from a study of OX40 agonist ivuxolimab in advanced cancers. In the study overall: Ivuxolimab, an agonist antibody against OX40 (CD134), was given to patients. Checkpoint inhibitors had been given previously to roughly 40% of patients. The study enrolled dose-escalation patients with hepatocellular carcinoma, melanoma, renal cell or head and neck cancer.

Regarding the study as a whole: Dosing at 0.1 to 3.0 mg/kg was accompanied by clonal expansion of CD4+ and CD8+ blood T cells by week 6.

The source is an adult with an advanced solid tumor such as melanoma, head and neck, liver or kidney cancer. Sequencing used CD4+ or CD8+ T cells sorted from blood, obtained in a trial of the OX40 agonist ivuxolimab. This rearrangement joins TRBV30 to TRBJ1-1; no clear D gene. CDR3 residues: CAWRADGRNTEAFF. DNA of the CDR3: TGTGCCTGGAGAGCGGACGGACGGAACACTGAAGCTTTCTTT.